This TCR beta chain was sequenced for a study of shared clonotypes between healthy human individuals. Study at large: Researchers assigned three CD4 naive, three CD4 memory, two CD8 naive and one CD8 memory plate to each donor. General study points: Among the subsets, naive ones generally showed larger estimated richness than memory ones.

Between the trimmed V and J ends, which lost 6 bases and 0 bases, there was a span of 12 bases. The CDR3 totals 15 residues. Germline CDR1 MNHNS, CDR2 SASEGT. Profiled with immunoSEQ multiplex PCR; TCRdb holds only in-frame clones, not every one. The sample lists 2 million to 2.5 million clones; 90% to 97% were seen once. A split of CD4+ cells into CD45RA+ naive and CD45RA-negative memory subsets was performed. A word on this clone: Its specificity is not known.

The specimen sequenced was naive CD4+ T cells sorted from blood. Subset: CD45RA+ positively selected. The chain has TRBV6-1 and TRBJ1-5; possible D gene TRBD1, 5 bases. This TCR was sampled from a man aged 18 to 35 in good health. The CDR3 spells CASRWGENSNQPQHF. The CDR3 DNA sequence: TGTGCCAGCAGATGGGGGGAGAATAGCAATCAGCCCCAGCATTTT.